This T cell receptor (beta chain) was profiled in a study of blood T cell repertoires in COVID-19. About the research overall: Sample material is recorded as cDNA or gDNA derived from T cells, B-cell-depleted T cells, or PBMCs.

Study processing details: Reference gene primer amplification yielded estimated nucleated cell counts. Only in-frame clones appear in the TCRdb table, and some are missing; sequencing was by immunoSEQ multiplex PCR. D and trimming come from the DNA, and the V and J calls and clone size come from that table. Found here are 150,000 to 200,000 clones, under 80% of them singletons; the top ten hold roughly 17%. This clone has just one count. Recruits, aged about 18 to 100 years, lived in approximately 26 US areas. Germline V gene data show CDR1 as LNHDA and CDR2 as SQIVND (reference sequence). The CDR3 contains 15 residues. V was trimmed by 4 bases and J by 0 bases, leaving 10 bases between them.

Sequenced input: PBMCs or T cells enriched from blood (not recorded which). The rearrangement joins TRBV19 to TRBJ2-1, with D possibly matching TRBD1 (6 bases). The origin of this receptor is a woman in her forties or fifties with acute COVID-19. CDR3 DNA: TGTGCCAGTAGTACCCGGACAGCCTCCTACAATGAGCAGTTCTTC. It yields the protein CASSTRTASYNEQFF.